This T cell receptor beta chain originates from a study of T-cell memory formation after mild COVID-19. For the study at large: Among the donors, TCR clusters were largely specific to each donor.

TCRdb re-analysed the 5' RACE reads in MiXCR, keeping a single row per CDR3 protein. The profile covers around 340,000 distinct CDR3 sequences, with 13% appearing a single time and over 20% taken by the ten largest. CDR3 length equals 12 residues. The ends were cut back, 5 bases at V and 6 bases at J, with 7 bases in the middle. Germline CDR1 and CDR2: MNHEY and SVGEGT. The V call is TRBV6-2 or TRBV6-3, the J call TRBJ2-2; D not resolved. Input material: PBMCs or a T cell subset sorted from them (not recorded which). The receptor was isolated from a man aged 18-30 years who had mild COVID-19 (a few samples of this study predate the infection). Cell type and time point are not known. The CDR3 nucleotides read TGTGCCAGCAGTGCCTTCTCCGGGGAGCTGTTTTTT. Its translation is CASSAFSGELFF.